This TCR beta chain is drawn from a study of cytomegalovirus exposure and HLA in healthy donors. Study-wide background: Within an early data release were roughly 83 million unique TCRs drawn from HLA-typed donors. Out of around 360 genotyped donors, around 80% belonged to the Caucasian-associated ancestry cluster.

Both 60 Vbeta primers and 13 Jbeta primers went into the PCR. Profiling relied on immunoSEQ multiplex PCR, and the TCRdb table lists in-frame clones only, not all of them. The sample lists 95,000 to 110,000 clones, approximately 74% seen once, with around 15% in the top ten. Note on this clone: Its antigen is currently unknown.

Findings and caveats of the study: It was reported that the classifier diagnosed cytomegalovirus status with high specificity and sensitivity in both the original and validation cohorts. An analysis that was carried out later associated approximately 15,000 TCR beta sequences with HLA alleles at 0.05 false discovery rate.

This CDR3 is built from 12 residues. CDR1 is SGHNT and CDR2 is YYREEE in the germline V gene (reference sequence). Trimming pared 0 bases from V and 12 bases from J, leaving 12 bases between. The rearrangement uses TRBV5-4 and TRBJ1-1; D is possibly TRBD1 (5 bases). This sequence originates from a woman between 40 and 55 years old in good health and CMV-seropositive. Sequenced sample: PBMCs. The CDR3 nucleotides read TGTGCCAGCAGCTTGGCTCCAGGGCGCCCTTTCTTT. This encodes CASSLAPGRPFF.